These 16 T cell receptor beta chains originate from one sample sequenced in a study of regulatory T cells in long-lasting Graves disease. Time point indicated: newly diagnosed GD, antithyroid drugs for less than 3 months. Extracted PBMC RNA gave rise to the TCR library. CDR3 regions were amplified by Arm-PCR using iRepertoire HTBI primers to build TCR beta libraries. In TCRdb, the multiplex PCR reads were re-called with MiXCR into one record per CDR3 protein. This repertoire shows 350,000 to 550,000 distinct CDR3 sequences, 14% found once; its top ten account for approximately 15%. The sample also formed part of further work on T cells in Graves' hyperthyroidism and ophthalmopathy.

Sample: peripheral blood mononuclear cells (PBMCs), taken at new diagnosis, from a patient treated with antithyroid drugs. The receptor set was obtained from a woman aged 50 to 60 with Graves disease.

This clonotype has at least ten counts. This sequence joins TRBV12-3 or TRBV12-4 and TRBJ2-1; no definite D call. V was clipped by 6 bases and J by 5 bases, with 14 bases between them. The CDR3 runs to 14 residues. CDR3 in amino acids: CASRSILPNNEQFF. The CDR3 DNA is TGTGCCAGCAGATCTATCCTCCCCAACAATGAGCAGTTCTTC.

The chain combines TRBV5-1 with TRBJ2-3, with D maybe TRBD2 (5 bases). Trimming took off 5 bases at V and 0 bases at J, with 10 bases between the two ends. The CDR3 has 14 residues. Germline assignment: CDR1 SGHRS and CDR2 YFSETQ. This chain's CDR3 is CASRDSASTDTQYF. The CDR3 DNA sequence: TGCGCCAGCAGGGATAGCGCAAGCACAGATACGCAGTATTTT.

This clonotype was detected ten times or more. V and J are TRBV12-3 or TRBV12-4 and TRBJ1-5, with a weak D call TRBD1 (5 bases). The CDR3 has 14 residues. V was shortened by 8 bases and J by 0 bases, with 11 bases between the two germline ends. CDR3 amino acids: CASSGVYSNQPQHF. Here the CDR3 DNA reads TGTGCCAGCTCGGGGGTTTATAGCAATCAGCCCCAGCATTTT.

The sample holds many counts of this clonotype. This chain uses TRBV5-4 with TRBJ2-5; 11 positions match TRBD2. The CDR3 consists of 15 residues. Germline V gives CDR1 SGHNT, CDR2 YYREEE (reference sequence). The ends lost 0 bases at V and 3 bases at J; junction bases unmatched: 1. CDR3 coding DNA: TGTGCCAGCAGCTTGGGGGGACTAGCGGAAGAGACCCAGTACTTC. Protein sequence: CASSLGGLAEETQYF.

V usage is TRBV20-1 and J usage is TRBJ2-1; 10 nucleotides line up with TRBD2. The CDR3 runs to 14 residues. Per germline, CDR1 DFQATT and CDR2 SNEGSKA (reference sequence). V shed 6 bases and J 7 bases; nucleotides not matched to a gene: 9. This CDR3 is CSAPLAGVWNEQFF. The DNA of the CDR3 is TGCAGTGCCCCCCTAGCGGGAGTTTGGAATGAGCAGTTCTTC.

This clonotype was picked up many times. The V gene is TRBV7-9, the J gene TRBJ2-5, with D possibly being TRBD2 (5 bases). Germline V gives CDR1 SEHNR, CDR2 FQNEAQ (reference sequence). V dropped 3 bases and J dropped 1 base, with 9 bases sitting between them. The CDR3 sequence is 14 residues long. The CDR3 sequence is CASSFSGIQETQYF. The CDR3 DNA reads TGTGCCAGCAGCTTCTCGGGGATCCAAGAGACCCAGTACTTC.

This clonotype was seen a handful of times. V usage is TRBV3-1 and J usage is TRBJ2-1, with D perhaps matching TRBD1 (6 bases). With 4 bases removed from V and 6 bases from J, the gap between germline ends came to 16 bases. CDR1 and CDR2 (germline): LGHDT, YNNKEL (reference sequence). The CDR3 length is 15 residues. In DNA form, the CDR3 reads TGTGCCAGCAGCCCGGGTACAGGGTCGGTCAATGAGCAGTTCTTC. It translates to CASSPGTGSVNEQFF.

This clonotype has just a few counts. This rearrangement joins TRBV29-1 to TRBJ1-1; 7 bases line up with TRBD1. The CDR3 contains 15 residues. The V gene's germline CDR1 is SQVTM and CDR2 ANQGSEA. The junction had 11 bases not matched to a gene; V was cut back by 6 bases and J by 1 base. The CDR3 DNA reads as TGCAGCGTCCCTTCAGGGGGACTTGGGAACACTGAAGCTTTCTTT. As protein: CSVPSGGLGNTEAFF.

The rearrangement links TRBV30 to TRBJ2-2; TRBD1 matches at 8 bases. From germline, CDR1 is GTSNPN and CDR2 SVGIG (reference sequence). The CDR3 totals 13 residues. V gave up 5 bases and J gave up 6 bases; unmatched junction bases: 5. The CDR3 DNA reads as TGTGCCTGGCGCCAGGGGGCTTCCGGGGAGCTGTTTTTT. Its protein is CAWRQGASGELFF.

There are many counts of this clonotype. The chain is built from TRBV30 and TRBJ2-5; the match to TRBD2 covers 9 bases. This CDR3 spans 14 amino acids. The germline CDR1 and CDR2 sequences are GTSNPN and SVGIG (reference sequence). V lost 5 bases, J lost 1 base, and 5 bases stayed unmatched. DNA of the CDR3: TGTGCCTGGTCCAGCGGGAGGACCCAAGAGACCCAGTACTTC. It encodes CAWSSGRTQETQYF.

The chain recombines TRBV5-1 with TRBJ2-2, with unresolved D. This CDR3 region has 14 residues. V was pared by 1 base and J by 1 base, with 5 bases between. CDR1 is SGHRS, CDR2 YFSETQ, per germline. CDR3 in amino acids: CASSLLGNTGELFF. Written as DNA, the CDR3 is TGCGCCAGCAGCTTGTTGGGGAACACCGGGGAGCTGTTTTTT.

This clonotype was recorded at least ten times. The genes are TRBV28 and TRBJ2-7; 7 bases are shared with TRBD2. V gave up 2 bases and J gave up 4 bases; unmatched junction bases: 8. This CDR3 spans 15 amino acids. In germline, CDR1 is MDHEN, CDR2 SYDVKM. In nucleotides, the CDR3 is TGTGCCAGCAGTTTAGGGGGAGGGAGTATTTACGAGCAGTACTTC. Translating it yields CASSLGGGSIYEQYF.

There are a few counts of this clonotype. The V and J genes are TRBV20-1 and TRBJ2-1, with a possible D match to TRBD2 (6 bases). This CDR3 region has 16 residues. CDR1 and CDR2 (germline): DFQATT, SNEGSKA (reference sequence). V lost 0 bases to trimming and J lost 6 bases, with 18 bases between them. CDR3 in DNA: TGCAGTGCTAGAGATCCCGGCGGGGTTTCCCTCAATGAGCAGTTCTTC. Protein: CSARDPGGVSLNEQFF.

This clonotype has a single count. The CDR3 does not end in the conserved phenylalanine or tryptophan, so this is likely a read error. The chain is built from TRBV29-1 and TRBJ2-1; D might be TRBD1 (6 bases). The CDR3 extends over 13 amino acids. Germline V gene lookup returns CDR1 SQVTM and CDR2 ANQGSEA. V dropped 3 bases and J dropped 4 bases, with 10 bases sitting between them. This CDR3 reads CSVERGLYNEQFS. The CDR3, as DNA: TGCAGCGTTGAGAGGGGGTTGTACAATGAGCAGTTCTCC.

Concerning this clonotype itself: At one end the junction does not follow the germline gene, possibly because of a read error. This CDR3 is CASSYIPARPGNNSPPHF. The CDR3 nucleotides are TGTGCCAGCAGTTACATACCTGCCAGGCCGGGTAATAATTCACCCCCCCACTTT. The rearrangement links TRBV27 to TRBJ1-6, with no clear D. This CDR3 has 18 residues. CDR1 is MNHEY and CDR2 is SMNVEV in the germline V gene (reference sequence).

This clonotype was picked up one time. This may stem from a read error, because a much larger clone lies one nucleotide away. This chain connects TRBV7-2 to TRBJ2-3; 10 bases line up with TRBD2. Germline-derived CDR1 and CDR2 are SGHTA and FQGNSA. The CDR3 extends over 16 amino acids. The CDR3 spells CASSSPSGGGTDTQDF. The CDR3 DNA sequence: TGTGCCAGCAGCTCTCCAAGCGGGGGGGGCACAGATACGCAGGATTTT.